This TCR beta chain comes out of a study of blood T cell repertoires in COVID-19 (dated by TCRdb to 2019 to 2021). Regarding the research as a whole: Samples covering the acute and convalescent phases of COVID-19 were provided by collaborators in the United States, Italy and Spain. The material from the prospective study consisted of cDNA or gDNA derived from T cells, B-cell-depleted T cells, or PBMCs. Subjects who had been exposed to COVID-19, were actively infected with it, or had recovered from it provided the deeply sampled blood TCRbeta repertoires that made up the dataset. The repertoires were released in a freely available public database meant as a resource for research on the immune response to SARS-CoV-2. The samples were drawn from the first 160 participants of the ongoing ImmuneRACE study and from 950 to 1,500 subjects provided by 6 global collaborators. Sample metadata almost always included a de-identified subject ID, COVID-19 status, age in years and sex. Where HLA class I and class II types were available, the types were taken from metadata supplied by the sample provider, not from assay-based typing. General conclusions and limits of the study: How much clinical and demographic metadata was included differed by source and by participant, and the metadata was provided uncurated.

A few counts support this clone. Its binding antigen is unknown. Base qualities are missing; no much larger clone stands one base away. Whole blood was collected in K2EDTA tubes by collaborating institutions according to the institutions' own protocols. Collaborator samples were shipped for TCRbeta analysis as frozen whole blood, isolated PBMCs, or DNA extracted from either sample type. The CDR3 starts with the cysteine, ends with the phenylalanine, and has 14 residues. Only CDR3 DNA remains: 42 bases, in frame from the first base. Trimming removed 3 bases from V and 7 bases from J; the gene matches leave 3 bases unexplained. Via the germline V gene, CDR1 is SGHRS and CDR2 YFSETQ. TCRbeta CDR3 regions were amplified from genomic DNA by means of the immunoSEQ Assay, a bias-controlled multiplex PCR. The paper's processing steps were these. Nucleated cell counts per sample were estimated from amplification of reference gene primers within the assay. To quantify the absolute abundance of each unique TCRbeta CDR3 rearrangement, sequence reads were collapsed and filtered. For each sample, productive Simpson clonality was calculated by taking the square root of Simpson's diversity index across productive rearrangements. This is the immuneACCESS table as TCRdb keeps it, with only in-frame sequences that have V and J called. A part of the clones is gone; compared with another copy, unresolved V genes explain less than half, and the rest is unexplained. V and J calls and clone size are as listed in that table; D and trimming were resolved from the DNA. In this sample the table shows about 80,000 clones, about 80% of which occur a single time. The ten largest clones capture roughly 9% of the sample.

The source of this sequence is a human donor in a cohort sampled during active COVID-19. Sequenced: peripheral blood. The chain couples TRBV5-1 to TRBJ2-1; 11 of the junction bases match TRBD1. The sequenced DNA is TGCGCCAGCAGCTCCGGGACAGGGGGAAATGAGCAGTTCTTC. This translates into CASSSGTGGNEQFF.